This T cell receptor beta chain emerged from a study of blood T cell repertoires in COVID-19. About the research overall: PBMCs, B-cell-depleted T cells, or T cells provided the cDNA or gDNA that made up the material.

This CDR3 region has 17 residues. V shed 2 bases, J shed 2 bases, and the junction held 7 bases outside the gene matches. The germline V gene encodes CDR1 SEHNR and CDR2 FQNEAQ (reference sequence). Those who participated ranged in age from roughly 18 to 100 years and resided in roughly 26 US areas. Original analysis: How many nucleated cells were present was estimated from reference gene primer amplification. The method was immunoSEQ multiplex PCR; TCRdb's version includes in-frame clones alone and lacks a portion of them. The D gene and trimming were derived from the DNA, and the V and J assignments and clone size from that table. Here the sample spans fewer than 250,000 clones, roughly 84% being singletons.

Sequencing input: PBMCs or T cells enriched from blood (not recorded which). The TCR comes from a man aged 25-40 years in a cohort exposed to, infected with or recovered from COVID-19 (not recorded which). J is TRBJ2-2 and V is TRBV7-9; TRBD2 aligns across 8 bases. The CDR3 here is CASSLPGGVSNTGELFF. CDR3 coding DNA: TGTGCCAGCAGCTTACCGGGGGGGGTCTCTAACACCGGGGAGCTGTTTTTT.